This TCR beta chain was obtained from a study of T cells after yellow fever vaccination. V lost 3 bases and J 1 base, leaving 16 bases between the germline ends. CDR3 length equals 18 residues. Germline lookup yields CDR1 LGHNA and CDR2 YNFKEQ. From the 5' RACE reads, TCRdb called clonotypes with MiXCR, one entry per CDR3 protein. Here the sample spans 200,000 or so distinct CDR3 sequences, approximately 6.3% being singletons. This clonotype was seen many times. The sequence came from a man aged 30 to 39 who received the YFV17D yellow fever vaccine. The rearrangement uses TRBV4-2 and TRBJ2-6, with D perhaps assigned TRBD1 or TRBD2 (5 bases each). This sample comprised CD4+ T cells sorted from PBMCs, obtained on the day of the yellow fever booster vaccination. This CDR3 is CASSHGAFAASGANVLTF. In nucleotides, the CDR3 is TGTGCCAGCAGCCACGGGGCGTTTGCTGCTTCTGGGGCCAACGTCCTGACTTTC.